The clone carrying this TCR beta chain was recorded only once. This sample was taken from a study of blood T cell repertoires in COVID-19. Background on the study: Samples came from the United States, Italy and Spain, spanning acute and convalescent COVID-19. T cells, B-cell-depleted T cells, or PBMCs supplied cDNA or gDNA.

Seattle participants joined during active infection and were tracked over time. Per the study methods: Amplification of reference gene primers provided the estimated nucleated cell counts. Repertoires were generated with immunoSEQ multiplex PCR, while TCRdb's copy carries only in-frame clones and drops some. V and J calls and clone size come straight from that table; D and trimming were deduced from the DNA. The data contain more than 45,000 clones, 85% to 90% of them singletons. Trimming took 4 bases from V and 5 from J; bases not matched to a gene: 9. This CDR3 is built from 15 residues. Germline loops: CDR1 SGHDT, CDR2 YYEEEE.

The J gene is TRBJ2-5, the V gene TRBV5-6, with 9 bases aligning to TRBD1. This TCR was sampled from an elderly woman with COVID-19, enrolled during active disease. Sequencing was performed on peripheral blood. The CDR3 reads CASSTGQGPWETQYF. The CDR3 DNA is TGTGCCAGCAGCACCGGACAGGGGCCCTGGGAGACCCAGTACTTC.